Below are 28 T cell receptor beta chains sequenced from a single sample in a study of T cells after yellow fever vaccination. From the 5' RACE reads, TCRdb called clonotypes with MiXCR, one entry per CDR3 protein. The sample includes about 310,000 distinct CDR3 sequences, less than 4.5% of them seen just once. The specimen comprised PBMCs, sampled on the day of the yellow fever booster vaccination. These receptors were obtained from a man aged 18 to 35 who received the YFV17D yellow fever vaccine.

This clonotype has ten or more counts. The chain carries TRBV20-1 and TRBJ2-5, with 10 bases aligning to TRBD2. V shed 4 bases and J 5 bases; nucleotides not matched to a gene: 19. Per germline, CDR1 DFQATT and CDR2 SNEGSKA (reference sequence). CDR3 length: 18 residues. The CDR3 sequence is CSANGPRERGGRRETQYF. The DNA for the CDR3 is TGCAGTGCTAATGGTCCGAGGGAGCGGGGGGGGCGCCGGGAGACCCAGTACTTC.

The J gene is TRBJ1-2, the V gene TRBV5-1, with 8 bases lining up with TRBD1. Germline CDR1 and CDR2: SGHRS and YFSETQ. V lost 2 bases to trimming and J lost 6 bases; unmatched junction nucleotides: 9. The CDR3 consists of 15 residues. Written as DNA, the CDR3 is TGCGCCAGCAGCTTAGGACAGGGCGGGATGAATGGCTACACCTTC. It is translated as CASSLGQGGMNGYTF.

Ten or more counts support this clonotype. V gene TRBV20-1 combines with J gene TRBJ1-5, with D possibly being TRBD1 (5 bases). CDR3 length: 14 residues. The germline V and J ends were trimmed by 6 bases and 5 bases, with 17 bases remaining between them. The germline V gene has CDR1 DFQATT and CDR2 SNEGSKA (reference sequence). CDR3 nucleotides: TGCAGTGCCCGTAGCGGGGTAGGGGATCAGCCCCAGCATTTT. It yields the protein CSARSGVGDQPQHF.

This sequence joins TRBV2 and TRBJ2-7, with D perhaps matching TRBD1 (5 bases). The CDR3 extends over 13 amino acids. Germline CDR1 and CDR2: SNHLY and FYNNEI. Trimming cost V 4 bases and J 3 bases, with 10 bases left between them. CDR3 loop: CASSGAGYYEQYF. In nucleotides, the CDR3 is TGTGCCAGCAGTGGAGCAGGGTACTACGAGCAGTACTTC.

This clonotype was picked up a small number of times. This chain connects TRBV5-1 to TRBJ2-3; D may be TRBD1 or TRBD2 (6 bases each). This CDR3 spans 16 amino acids. Trimming shortened V by 2 bases and J by 2 bases, and 15 bases separated the two germline ends. Germline CDR1 reads SGHRS; CDR2 reads YFSETQ. CDR3 loop: CASSFQLQGLTDTQYF. The DNA of the CDR3 is TGCGCCAGCAGCTTCCAACTACAGGGACTCACAGATACGCAGTATTTT.

The rearrangement uses TRBV10-3 and TRBJ1-1; maybe TRBD1 (6 bases). Germline CDR1 and CDR2: ENHRY and SYGVKD. This CDR3 region has 18 residues. Trimming shortened V by 2 bases and J by 5 bases, and 24 bases separated the two germline ends. The CDR3 region has the DNA TGTGCCATCAGTGAGGGGGGCTCGAGAGTTTTGCCGAGGACTGAAGCTTTCTTT. Protein sequence: CAISEGGSRVLPRTEAFF.

The sample holds many counts of this clonotype. The CDR3 region is CSARGLAGALGVGEQYF. CDR3 DNA sequence: TGCAGTGCTAGAGGACTAGCGGGGGCCTTAGGCGTTGGCGAGCAGTACTTC. J is TRBJ2-7 and V is TRBV20-1; 12 bases fit TRBD2. The V gene's germline CDR1 is DFQATT and CDR2 SNEGSKA (reference sequence). The CDR3 has 17 amino acids. The trim removed 1 base at V and 6 bases at J, leaving 13 bases unmatched.

At least ten counts were recorded for this clonotype. The V and J genes are TRBV6-6 and TRBJ1-1; D remains ambiguous. V was cut by 2 bases and J by 9 bases, with 10 bases left in between. CDR1 MNHNY and CDR2 SVGAGI come from the germline V gene (reference sequence). The length of the CDR3 is 12 residues. This chain's CDR3 is CASSYDGQKAFF. The CDR3 nucleotides read TGTGCCAGCAGTTACGACGGTCAAAAAGCTTTCTTT.

This clonotype has ten or more counts. The rearrangement uses TRBV6-2 or TRBV6-3 and TRBJ2-3; 8 bases are shared with TRBD2. Germline V CDR1 and CDR2: MNHEY, SVGEGT. J lost 3 bases, V lost 7 bases, and 12 bases had no gene match. This CDR3 is 16 amino acids long. The CDR3 reads CASTENRRGGTDTQYF. The CDR3 region has the DNA TGTGCCAGCACCGAAAACCGACGGGGGGGAACAGATACGCAGTATTTT.

There are a few counts of this clonotype. The V and J genes are TRBV23-1 and TRBJ1-5; 7 positions agree with TRBD1. TRBV23-1 is placed among ORFs of uncertain function. The CDR3 consists of 15 residues. With 8 bases clipped from V and 0 bases from J, the junction kept 7 bases outside the gene matches. CDR3 residues: CASARDSYSNQPQHF. The CDR3 DNA sequence: TGCGCCAGCGCCCGGGACAGCTATAGCAATCAGCCCCAGCATTTT.

This clonotype was seen a handful of times. J is TRBJ2-7 and V is TRBV4-2; 10 nucleotides align to TRBD2. Looked up from germline, CDR1 is LGHNA and CDR2 is YNFKEQ. The CDR3 length is 16 residues. The V segment lost 3 bases and the J segment 0 bases; nucleotides outside the gene matches: 5. The CDR3 DNA sequence: TGTGCCAGCAGCCATGCTAGCGGGGGACTCTCCTACGAGCAGTACTTC. Encoded protein: CASSHASGGLSYEQYF.

This clonotype showed up many times. V and J are TRBV7-9 and TRBJ2-1, with 10 bases fitting TRBD2. CDR1 is SEHNR, CDR2 FQNEAQ, per germline (reference sequence). V shed 3 bases, J shed 8 bases, and the junction held 13 bases outside the gene matches. The length of the CDR3 is 17 residues. The CDR3: CASSLSGGAFFCDEQFF. The CDR3 nucleotides read TGTGCCAGCAGCTTGAGCGGGGGGGCGTTCTTTTGTGATGAGCAGTTCTTC.

Ten or more counts support this clonotype. The gene calls are TRBV5-5 and TRBJ2-1, with D perhaps matching TRBD1 or TRBD2 (5 bases each). Germline CDR1 is SGHKS and CDR2 is YYEKEE (reference sequence). V gave up 2 bases and J gave up 9 bases, with 9 bases separating them. The CDR3 length is 12 residues. For the CDR3, the DNA is TGTGCCAGCAGCTTCAGGGCGGGTGAGCAGTTCTTC. Translating it yields CASSFRAGEQFF.

This clonotype was counted many times. This chain uses TRBV29-1 with TRBJ2-2; unclear D gene. V was shortened by 4 bases and J by 2 bases, with 8 bases between the two germline ends. In germline, CDR1 is SQVTM, CDR2 ANQGSEA. The CDR3 runs to 13 residues. As DNA, the CDR3 is TGCAGCGTTGGACACACAAACACCGGGGAGCTGTTTTTT. Its translation is CSVGHTNTGELFF.

The chain employs TRBV14 and TRBJ1-2; no firm D call. CDR1 SGHDN and CDR2 FVKESK come from the germline V gene. The ends were cut back, 5 bases at V and 0 bases at J, with 4 bases in the middle. The CDR3 runs 12 residues. The CDR3 loop is CASSVANYGYTF. DNA of the CDR3: TGTGCCAGCAGCGTAGCTAACTATGGCTACACCTTC.

The chain combines TRBV6-5 with TRBJ2-7, with TRBD2 matching over 11 bases. Germline V gene lookup returns CDR1 MNHEY and CDR2 SVGAGI. The CDR3 is 13 residues long. Trimming at V came to 5 bases and at J to 6 bases, leaving 3 bases not matched to a gene. The CDR3 region is CASSPLAGGEQYF. The CDR3 DNA follows: TGTGCCAGCAGTCCCCTAGCGGGGGGCGAGCAGTACTTC.

The sample holds a few counts of this clonotype. J is TRBJ1-2 and V is TRBV20-1; 7 bases align to TRBD1. CDR1 is DFQATT and CDR2 is SNEGSKA in the germline V gene (reference sequence). V was clipped by 4 bases and J by 4 bases; unmatched bases: 9. CDR3 size: 14 residues. CDR3 bases: TGCAGTGCTAAAACTCGGGACAGAATCTATGGCTACACCTTC. It specifies CSAKTRDRIYGYTF.

This clonotype was seen a handful of times. This chain joins TRBV3-1 and TRBJ2-6; a weak D match, TRBD1 (5 bases). The germline V and J ends were trimmed by 8 bases and 0 bases, with 11 bases remaining between them. The CDR3 consists of 15 residues. Per the germline V gene, CDR1 is LGHDT and CDR2 is YNNKEL (reference sequence). CDR3 sequence: CASWGASSGANVLTF. The CDR3 region has the DNA TGTGCCAGCTGGGGCGCAAGCTCTGGGGCCAACGTCCTGACTTTC.

This clonotype has a count of ten or more. This chain joins TRBV10-1 and TRBJ1-1; maybe TRBD1 (5 bases). This CDR3 contains 13 residues. Per germline, CDR1 WNHNN and CDR2 SYGVQD (reference sequence). The V gene lost 4 bases and the J gene lost 0 bases, with 6 bases spanning the gap. The CDR3: CASSGQMNTEAFF. The CDR3 region has the DNA TGCGCCAGCAGTGGACAGATGAACACTGAAGCTTTCTTT.

In its sample, this clonotype was seen a few times. The V gene is TRBV7-2, the J gene TRBJ2-7; 8 bases match TRBD2. The CDR3 loop spans 15 amino acids. V was clipped by 2 bases and J by 6 bases; unmatched bases: 9. Germline CDR1 reads SGHTA; CDR2 reads FQGNSA. The CDR3 DNA follows: TGTGCCAGCAGCTTAAGTGTCTGGGCGGGGGGCGAGCAGTACTTC. Its translation: CASSLSVWAGGEQYF.

This clonotype has at least ten counts. The chain combines TRBV4-1 with TRBJ2-7; D possibly uses TRBD1 or TRBD2 (5 bases each). The germline CDR1 and CDR2 sequences are MGHRA and YSYEKL. The CDR3 is made up of 16 amino acids. The germline V and J ends were trimmed by 3 bases and 1 base, with 16 bases remaining between them. For the CDR3, the DNA is TGCGCCAGCAGCCAGGGTCGGGACCGCCGATCCTACGAGCAGTACTTC. Protein sequence: CASSQGRDRRSYEQYF.

The chain has TRBV5-5 and TRBJ1-2; 8 bases map to TRBD1. The ends lost 4 bases at V and 2 bases at J; junction bases unmatched: 4. The CDR3 runs to 14 residues. Per germline, CDR1 SGHKS and CDR2 YYEKEE (reference sequence). CDR3 nucleotide sequence: TGTGCCAGCAGCAGGGACAGGATGAACTATGGCTACACCTTC. This gives the protein CASSRDRMNYGYTF.

This clonotype was seen at least ten times. This chain links TRBV5-6 with TRBJ2-5; D is unresolved. The germline V gene encodes CDR1 SGHDT and CDR2 YYEEEE. Trimming took 1 base from V and 2 from J, leaving 9 bases between them. The CDR3 has 14 residues. The CDR3 loop reads CASSLRRMQETQYF. In nucleotides, the CDR3 is TGTGCCAGCAGCTTGCGACGGATGCAAGAGACCCAGTACTTC.

This clonotype was seen at least ten times. This chain connects TRBV12-3 or TRBV12-4 to TRBJ1-5; no reliable D call. V was shortened by 3 bases and J by 6 bases, with 9 bases between the two germline ends. The length of the CDR3 is 13 residues. The CDR3 here is CASSFGEGQPQHF. DNA for the CDR3: TGTGCCAGCAGTTTTGGGGAAGGTCAGCCCCAGCATTTT.

V usage is TRBV5-1 and J usage is TRBJ2-7; 9 bases are a match to TRBD2. The CDR3 length is 16 residues. V dropped 4 bases and J dropped 2; count of bases not matched to a gene: 10. CDR1 and CDR2 from the germline V gene are SGHRS and YFSETQ. The CDR3, as DNA: TGCGCCAGCAGCCCCCTTAGCGGGGGACCTGCCTACGAGCAGTACTTC. Translating gives CASSPLSGGPAYEQYF.

The V gene is TRBV20-1, the J gene TRBJ2-5; the D is unclear. This CDR3 contains 12 residues. Trimming stripped 3 bases from V and 2 bases from J, with 7 bases between. Germline V CDR1 and CDR2: DFQATT, SNEGSKA (reference sequence). CDR3 in amino acids: CSASRQQETQYF. CDR3 DNA: TGCAGTGCTAGTCGGCAGCAAGAGACCCAGTACTTC.

This clonotype was picked up many times. V usage is TRBV12-3 or TRBV12-4 and J usage is TRBJ2-7; D call uncertain. Trimming stripped 2 bases from V and 3 bases from J, with 8 bases between. The length of the CDR3 is 13 residues. CDR3 region: CASSLRPDYEQYF. CDR3 nucleotide sequence: TGTGCCAGCAGTTTAAGGCCAGACTACGAGCAGTACTTC.

This chain links TRBV6-6 with TRBJ2-7; TRBD2 aligns across 12 bases. The CDR3 has 15 amino acids. V lost 8 bases, J lost 3 bases, and 8 bases stayed unmatched. CDR1 and CDR2 (germline): MNHNY, SVGAGI (reference sequence). The CDR3 bases are TGTGCCAGCCTCACTAGCGGGGGGTCGGTCTACGAGCAGTACTTC. Its translation: CASLTSGGSVYEQYF.